This TCR beta chain was sequenced during a study of CD8 T cells in ankylosing spondylitis. Study conclusions and caveats: The authors reported significant enrichment of disease-linked clones in matched ankylosing spondylitis synovial fluid. Blood from ankylosing spondylitis patients appeared to carry a characteristic roughly eight-variant TCR beta motif. A subset of motif variants has previously been described in the synovial fluid and blood of reactive arthritis.

In its sample, this clonotype was seen many times. As yet, its antigen is unknown. It was by quantitative 5'-RACE with molecular barcodes that TCR beta libraries were made. Each CDR3 protein is one row after TCRdb ran MiXCR on the 5' RACE reads. This sample has 300,000 to 400,000 distinct CDR3 sequences, with more than 9% found just once. Trimming shortened V by 6 bases and J by 4 bases, and 12 bases separated the two germline ends. The CDR3 sequence is 13 residues long. The sequenced material came from blood, either unsorted or a sorted T cell fraction (not recorded which). The source of this sequence is a female donor with ankylosing spondylitis or in good health (not recorded which). The V call is TRBV12-3 or TRBV12-4, the J call TRBJ1-2; tentative D call: TRBD1 (5 bases). CDR3 sequence: CASSLRDGYGYTF. The CDR3 DNA reads as TGTGCCAGCAGCCTCCGGGACGGCTATGGCTACACCTTC.